A single sample gave rise to the 14 T cell receptor beta chains below, sequenced in a study of blood T cell repertoires in COVID-19. This table comes from immunoSEQ multiplex PCR, and its TCRdb copy is limited to in-frame clones, with some not included. The table records 80,000 to 95,000 clones, about 89% of them present only once. The sample was peripheral blood. Receptors were obtained from a woman between 65 and 79 years old with acute or convalescent COVID-19.

This clone has just one count. The chain carries TRBV5-5 and TRBJ2-2, with D unclear. Trimming removed 2 bases from V and 2 bases from J, with 7 bases in between. The CDR3 contains 14 residues. CDR1 SGHKS and CDR2 YYEKEE come from the germline V gene (reference sequence). The CDR3 spells CASSFRHNTGELFF. CDR3 DNA: TGTGCCAGCAGCTTCCGACACAACACCGGGGAGCTGTTTTTT.

J is TRBJ1-3 and V is TRBV5-4; 9 bases agree with TRBD1. The CDR3 totals 16 residues. J gave up 10 bases and V 4 bases, and 15 bases lay outside the gene matches. The V gene's germline CDR1 is SGHNT and CDR2 YYREEE (reference sequence). The CDR3 is CASSRTGTGTARTIYF. Written as DNA, the CDR3 is TGTGCCAGCAGCCGAACGGGGACAGGGACGGCCAGGACCATATATTTT.

The chain couples TRBV18 to TRBJ2-2; possibly TRBD2 for D (6 bases). The germline CDR1 and CDR2 sequences are KGHSH and LQKENI. The V end was cut by 2 bases, the J end by 4 bases, with 14 bases between. The CDR3 has 16 amino acids. The CDR3 here is CASSPTGTRATGELFF. CDR3 DNA sequence: TGTGCCAGCTCACCAACCGGGACTCGGGCCACCGGGGAGCTGTTTTTT. The complete variable domain, with remaining parts taken from reference TRBV18 and TRBJ2-2, reads NAGVMQNPRHLVRRRGQEARLRCSPMKGHSHVYWYRQLPEEGLKFMVYLQKENIIDESGMPKERFSAEFPKEGPSILRIQQVVRGDSAAYFCASSPTGTRATGELFFGEGSRLTVL.

J is TRBJ1-3 and V is TRBV9; unclear D gene. With 4 bases removed from V and 3 bases from J, the gap between germline ends came to 14 bases. Germline CDR1 reads SGDLS; CDR2 reads YYNGEE. The CDR3 is made up of 15 amino acids. The CDR3 bases are TGTGCCAGCAGCCCACAATCGGGGTTTGGAAACACCATATATTTT. Amino acid sequence: CASSPQSGFGNTIYF.

The chain has TRBV27 and TRBJ2-1; tentative D call: TRBD2 (6 bases). Germline CDR1 MNHEY, CDR2 SMNVEV (reference sequence). V lost 5 bases, J lost 4 bases, and 18 bases lay in between. CDR3 size: 16 residues. The CDR3 spells CASSGPRDFFYNEQFF. The CDR3 coding sequence is TGTGCCAGCAGTGGACCCCGGGACTTCTTTTACAATGAGCAGTTCTTC.

The genes are TRBV27 and TRBJ2-7; 9 bases are shared with TRBD1. Germline trimming cut 6 bases from V and 2 bases from J; bases unmatched to any gene: 5. The germline CDR1 and CDR2 sequences are MNHEY and SMNVEV (reference sequence). The CDR3 has 14 residues. DNA of the CDR3: TGTGCCAGCAGCCTGGACAGGGGACCCTACGAGCAGTACTTC. Translated: CASSLDRGPYEQYF.

The rearrangement links TRBV28 to TRBJ2-1; 7 nucleotides agree with TRBD1. Germline loops: CDR1 MDHEN, CDR2 SYDVKM. J lost 0 bases, V lost 7 bases, and 6 bases had no gene match. CDR3 size: 15 residues. The CDR3 loop is CASTGGALSYNEQFF. The CDR3, as DNA: TGTGCCAGCACAGGGGGAGCCCTCTCCTACAATGAGCAGTTCTTC.

The J gene is TRBJ2-3, the V gene TRBV6-5; D not resolved. Per the germline V gene, CDR1 is MNHEY and CDR2 is SVGAGI. The length of the CDR3 is 13 residues. The V gene lost 2 bases and the J gene lost 2 bases, with 5 bases spanning the gap. The CDR3 DNA follows: TGTGCCAGCAGTTACGACTTCACAGATACGCAGTATTTT. Encoded protein: CASSYDFTDTQYF.

The chain links TRBV7-9 to TRBJ1-4, with a possible D match to TRBD1 (5 bases). CDR3 size: 15 residues. CDR1 SEHNR and CDR2 FQNEAQ come from the germline V gene (reference sequence). The V end lost 0 bases, the J end lost 2 bases, and 7 bases lay between the germline ends. DNA of the CDR3: TGTGCCAGCAGCTTAGCGCGGGGGACTAATGAAAAACTGTTTTTT. This gives the protein CASSLARGTNEKLFF.

The V gene is TRBV2, the J gene TRBJ1-5; 7 bases align to TRBD1. V lost 4 bases, J lost 7 bases, and 13 bases stayed unmatched. Germline values: CDR1 SNHLY, CDR2 FYNNEI. The CDR3 is made up of 16 amino acids. The CDR3: CASSVGVYRGAQPQHF. In nucleotides, the CDR3 is TGTGCCAGCAGTGTGGGGGTCTACAGGGGAGCCCAGCCCCAGCATTTT.

The rearrangement joins TRBV6-5 to TRBJ1-6, with a possible D match to TRBD1 (5 bases). V was clipped by 6 bases and J by 1 base, with 10 bases between them. This CDR3 is 15 amino acids long. Germline assignment: CDR1 MNHEY and CDR2 SVGAGI. CDR3 in amino acids: CASRDIQSYNSPLHF. CDR3 bases: TGTGCCAGCAGGGACATCCAGTCCTATAATTCACCCCTCCACTTT.

The chain carries TRBV5-1 and TRBJ2-3, with D maybe TRBD2 (5 bases). The V end was cut by 2 bases, the J end by 2 bases, with 9 bases between. Germline V gives CDR1 SGHRS, CDR2 YFSETQ. The CDR3 has 14 amino acids. The CDR3 nucleotides read TGCGCCAGCAGCTTAGGACTTTACACAGATACGCAGTATTTT. It yields the protein CASSLGLYTDTQYF. Full variable domain (outside the CDR3, taken from reference TRBV5-1 and TRBJ2-3): KAGVTQTPRYLIKTRGQQVTLSCSPISGHRSVSWYQQTPGQGLQFLFEYFSETQRNKGNFPGRFSGRQFSNSRSEMNVSTLELGDSALYLCASSLGLYTDTQYFGPGTRLTVL.

The rearrangement joins TRBV11-3 to TRBJ2-1, with 9 bases matching TRBD1. Losses at the gene ends were 5 bases for V and 2 bases for J; bases not matched to a gene: 4. The CDR3 sequence is 15 residues long. Germline V lookup: CDR1 SGHNT, CDR2 YENEEA. CDR3 protein: CASSSRDRAYNEQFF. The CDR3 DNA reads as TGTGCCAGCAGCAGCCGGGACAGGGCCTACAATGAGCAGTTCTTC.

The CDR3 DNA follows: TGTGCCAGCAGTGATGAGAACTCTTGGAATTCACCCCTCCACTTT. This translates into CASSDENSWNSPLHF. V gene TRBV25-1 combines with J gene TRBJ1-6; D is ambiguous. This CDR3 region has 15 residues. V was shortened by 3 bases and J by 7 bases, with 13 bases between the two germline ends. Germline loops: CDR1 MGHDK, CDR2 SYGVNS.